The clone carrying this T cell receptor beta chain was detected only a few times. Its antigen is unknown. This specimen comes from a study of monozygotic twins with cystic fibrosis. Turning to the study itself: With about 15 PCR cycles, barcoded libraries came from approximately 2.8 micrograms of fragmented DNA. Study-wide points: Shared CDR3 numbers were not associated with age, concordance or severity. Low clonality (median roughly 0.009) suggested a mostly naive repertoire. In 13 of 16 pairs, V gene usage was closest to the co-twin's.

This table comes from immunoSEQ multiplex PCR, and its TCRdb copy is limited to in-frame clones, with some not included. The sample includes some 33,000 clones, under 95% of them seen just once. From germline, CDR1 is SEHNR and CDR2 FQNEAQ (reference sequence). Trimming took 3 bases from V and 0 from J, leaving 11 bases between them. The CDR3 is 15 amino acids. Sequencing was done on a sample of blood. The V and J genes are TRBV7-9 and TRBJ1-2; D uncertain. The clonotype originates from a boy aged 2 to 9 with cystic fibrosis. This CDR3 is CASSLGPYTNYGYTF. The CDR3 nucleotides are TGTGCCAGCAGCTTGGGTCCGTACACTAACTATGGCTACACCTTC.